This T cell receptor (beta chain) was sequenced for a study of patients and donors after allogeneic stem cell transplantation. TCRdb re-derived calls from the RT-PCR reads in MiXCR, one entry per CDR3 protein. The table lists about a million distinct CDR3 sequences, under 20% of them singletons, with around 5.5% in the top ten. The ends lost 4 bases at V and 8 bases at J; junction bases unmatched: 5. The CDR3 totals 13 residues. The V gene's germline CDR1 is SGHDN and CDR2 FVKESK. This clonotype has just a few counts. The rearrangement joins TRBV14 to TRBJ1-2; 9 bases line up with TRBD1. The sample consisted of blood, either unsorted or a sorted T cell fraction (not recorded which). The TCR originated in a human donor who was either an allogeneic HSCT recipient or a stem cell or donor lymphocyte infusion donor (not recorded which). It is not recorded whose cells these are; they may come from a transplant donor. CDR3 in DNA: TGTGCCAGCAGCCCAGGGACAGGGCGCGGCTACACCTTC. This codes for CASSPGTGRGYTF.